This record covers a single T cell receptor beta chain. What antigen it recognizes has not been identified. No per-base quality is available; no much larger clone lies one base away. The cohort was made up of 650 to 700 healthy bone marrow donors. At the time of sampling, every cohort member was nominally healthy, though immune exposures that went unrecorded were likely present. The donor was CMV seropositive and was included in the group of almost 300 seropositive cohort members. A peripheral blood sample was provided by each donor, and peripheral blood mononuclear cells were used for TCR beta sequencing. Genomic DNA extraction from the blood cell samples was performed with the Qiagen DNeasy Blood Extraction Kit. V loses 6 bases, J loses 4 bases, and the germline ends lie 18 bases apart. CDR1 and CDR2, looked up from the germline V gene, are MDHEN and SYDVKM. The CDR3 holds 15 amino acids from the cysteine to the phenylalanine. CDR3 DNA is the only sequence kept; it has 45 bases, read in frame from the first base.

These data come from a study of cytomegalovirus exposure and HLA in healthy donors listed by TCRdb under 2017. Study-level background: In an earlier analysis of several hundred of the donors, less than 350 Gb of sequence data and 120 million or so unique TCR beta sequences from roughly 200 million T cells were reported. Across approximately 400 genotyped donors of the cohort, an average of about 240,000 unique TCR beta nucleotide sequences per donor were sequenced, and roughly 20% of those sequences were non-productive. A later genetic analysis took genome-wide SNP genotypes for about 55% of the 666 donors and used that subset as a discovery cohort. A few DR-DQ haplotypes were treated as single units for association and clustering because of strong linkage in the cohort. The study used immunosequencing to profile the T cell repertoires of several hundred subjects and linked those repertoires to cytomegalovirus serostatus. An earlier analysis of around 540 of the donors applied high-throughput TCR beta sequencing to assess whether each TCR beta V gene segment acted as functional or pseudogenic. To study patterns of TCR occurrence, a later analysis re-analyzed previously published TCR beta repertoires from 650 to 750 donors and added high-resolution HLA genotyping. Donor age, sex, ethnicity and CMV serostatus were compiled alongside the repertoire data. Of the roughly 430 genotyped donors, roughly 80% fell in the genetic ancestry cluster associated with self-reported Caucasian donors. The study combined high-throughput TCR immunosequencing, statistical association of individual TCRs with disease status, and machine learning to predict cytomegalovirus infection status. The number of typed donors differed by locus: about 620-630 for A, B, C, DRB1 and DQB1; 522 for DQA1; approximately 600 for DPA1; and around 450 for DPB1. HLA typing included class I and class II loci at four-digit resolution. In addition to the first cohort of hundreds of subjects, a separate validation cohort of over 90 different subjects was used. In the later analysis, no new phenotypic data were used to find candidate immune exposures; instead, reliance was placed on TCR beta sequences and their occurrence across donors. An early release that covered about 640 HLA-typed donors contained about 300 gigabases of sequencing data and 65 million to 100 million unique TCR sequences. Every discovery cohort repertoire had been produced on one sequencing platform. The study aimed to test whether cataloging public T cell receptors could reveal signatures of past pathogen exposure. Results the study describes overall, beyond this receptor: A later genetic analysis reported fewer N-insertions in productive TCRs among donors in an Asian-associated ancestry cluster than the roughly 640-donor mean. A further reported finding was that TCR beta sequences accurately predicted the HLA-A and HLA-B alleles for most subjects in the first cohort. In vitro tests confirmed that a few of the cytomegalovirus-associated TCR beta chains recognize cytomegalovirus antigens. In this cohort, only TCR beta chains were sequenced, and detectable features were limited by the absence of alpha or paired-chain data. In a later analysis, HLA-associated TCR beta chains were found to be more clonally expanded and to have lower generation probabilities than equally common non-associated chains. The classifier was reported to diagnose cytomegalovirus status with high specificity and sensitivity in both the original cohort and the validation cohort. Linkage disequilibrium might explain the correlated functional status among segregating V segments, but an unknown experimental factor could not be ruled out. Because counts were too low, seventeen rarely observed V segments, including chromosome 9 orphons, were excluded from the earlier analysis of a few hundred of the donors. Because some donors lacked HLA typing at each locus, the association tests relied only on the typed subset. Strong co-occurrence of HLA alleles, especially DR and DQ, made assigning TCR associations to individual alleles difficult. A later analysis reported that several top co-occurrence clusters appeared linked to parvovirus B19, influenza, CMV and Epstein-Barr virus. The authors suggested that the approach could potentially be generalized to other disease states and immunological phenotypes. For the cohort, immune exposure information was limited to CMV serostatus. Sequencing depth was assumed to be roughly uniform across donors in the presence/absence analyses, though that assumption may not hold. Because the 87-base-pair reads could not distinguish some IMGT-functional V segments, including TRBV6-2 and TRBV6-3, those segments were excluded. V-gene and J-gene trimming of TCR beta chains was associated with a missense DCLRE1C variant in a later genetic analysis, and the association was replicated in an independent cohort. A total of 150 or so TCR beta chains were listed by the study as associated with cytomegalovirus. While some public TCRs were present in many individuals, most TCR sequences turned up only very rarely across donors. A later analysis found that TCR association rates varied across HLA loci, with DRB1 alleles showing the most associated TCRs and HLA-C alleles the fewest. A cluster of highly shared sequence variants was judged likely to represent a technical artifact of the sequencing pipeline. In a later analysis, most CMV-associated TCR beta chains were found to appear HLA-restricted, with HLA associations seemingly driven largely by CMV exposure. An earlier analysis of some 560 of the donors showed that most TCR beta V segments appeared in productive rearrangements either about 87% or about 30% of the time, which broadly matched IMGT annotations. In a later analysis, some 18,000 TCR beta sequences were associated with specific HLA alleles at a false discovery rate of 0.05.

Receptors were amplified or captured by the immunoSEQ multiplex PCR assay. For the multiplex PCR, a mixture combining 60 forward primers for TCR Vbeta segments and 13 reverse primers for TCR Jbeta segments was used. The CDR3 region of rearranged TCR beta genes was amplified from genomic DNA with a multiplex PCR assay. On the Illumina HiSeq System, the amplified TCR beta libraries were sequenced as 87-base-pair reads. The original methods were these. A later analysis tallied some 79 million unique TCR beta chains across the 660 or so repertoires, and about 12 million of those chains were shared by two or more donors. A nearest-neighbor algorithm error-corrected the raw reads and collapsed the reads into unique sequences, merging closely related sequences to remove PCR and sequencing errors. Alignment of CDR3 sequences to IMGT reference sequences was used to assign V, D and J gene segments. For a sequence to be retained, a match of at least six nucleotides was required to both a V gene segment and a J gene segment. Rearrangements were classified as productive when the CDR3 lacked stop codons and remained in frame with V and J, and all other rearrangements were classified as non-productive. Following IMGT convention, CDR3 was defined as the stretch from the second conserved V-encoded cysteine up to the conserved J-encoded phenylalanine. In an earlier analysis of roughly 610 of the donors, sequences lacking an unambiguous match to a single V gene segment were excluded. In an earlier analysis of approximately 610 of the donors, V segments were called functional above 56.7% productive rearrangements and were called segregating when the between-donor standard deviation exceeded 5%. A statistical classification framework was developed to diagnose cytomegalovirus status using the catalog of TCR beta chain sequences. In a later analysis, V and J genes were assigned by comparing TCR nucleotide sequences against IMGT/GENE-DB human TR gene sequences. A later analysis assigned CDR3 sequences and most-parsimonious VDJ recombination scenarios with the TCRdist pipeline. In a later analysis, each TCR beta chain was defined by its CDR3 amino acid sequence together with its V-gene family, and reads lacking a unique V-gene family were excluded. In a later analysis, fewer than 650 highly shared, low-generation-probability nucleotide sequences were removed to address suspected cross-contamination and a sequencing artifact. For each public chain, a later analysis derived a clonal expansion index from normalized ranks of inferred template counts within each repertoire. In a later analysis, generation probabilities were computed using a VDJ recombination model fitted to out-of-frame rearrangements, and the results were checked against IGoR. In a later analysis, TCR-TCR, TCR-HLA and TCR-CMV co-occurrence was scored with hypergeometric tests, and a repertoire-size bias correction was applied to TCR pairs. False discovery rates were estimated in a later analysis by permuting HLA or CMV assignments 20 times. In a later analysis, co-occurring TCRs were grouped using DBSCAN, and TCRdist sequence similarity was added for clustering within HLA-allele-positive subsets. Co-occurrence clustering excluded repertoires with fewer than 30,000 or more than 120,000 public chains, plus five with anomalous nucleotide sharing. The immuneACCESS repertoire file appears here via TCRdb, limited to in-frame rearrangements. These files lack a portion of the clones; in checked studies, under half of the deficit traces to unresolved V genes, and the cause of the others is not known. The V and J calls and clone size were taken over from that table, and D and trimming were inferred from the DNA. The sample includes just over 150,000 clones, with approximately 80% observed a single time. Of the sample, about 6.3% falls within the top ten clones.

Sequenced sample: PBMCs. This receptor was identified in a male donor in good health and CMV-seropositive. This receptor chain uses TRBV28 and TRBJ2-5; the D segment could be TRBD1, given 6 matching bases. CDR3 sequence: CASSPPKTGSETQYF. The DNA sequence is TGTGCCAGCAGCCCGCCAAAGACAGGTTCAGAGACCCAGTACTTC.